Each of the 2 T cell receptor beta chains below was sequenced from the same sample in a study of human CD8 memory T cell subsets. Generation of TCR beta libraries used UMI-labeled 5' RACE. TCRdb reprocessed the 5' RACE reads and keeps a single row for each CDR3 protein, giving no DNA. This table lists 4,500 to 6,000 distinct CDR3 sequences. The specimen sequenced was CD8+ effector memory T cells (TEM) sorted from PBMCs. Subset indicated: effector memory CD8 T cells, CCR7- CD45RO+ CD95+. The receptor set was obtained from a human donor in good health.

The chain combines TRBV6-6 with TRBJ2-1. Germline V lookup: CDR1 MNHNY, CDR2 SVGAGI (reference sequence). The CDR3 runs 13 residues. The CDR3 sequence is CASSYQDYNEQFF.

This clonotype is identified as medium-sized (0.01 to 0.1%) from frequency. V usage is TRBV7-2 and J usage is TRBJ2-2; absent DNA, TCRdb's TRBD1 call cannot be checked. CDR3 length: 17 residues. CDR1 and CDR2 (germline): SGHTA, FQGNSA. CDR3 sequence: CASSGWDRGRGTGELFF.